This T cell receptor (beta chain) was profiled in a study of a mutant IDH1 vaccine in newly diagnosed glioma. Study as a whole: Patients received vaccination from 4-6 weeks after radiotherapy alone, or with temozolomide cycles.

The study's findings and limits: Pseudoprogression appears to have had no connection to changes in top peripheral T cell clonotypes.

This table comes from immunoSEQ multiplex PCR, and its TCRdb copy is limited to in-frame clones, with some not included. The data show about 69,000 clones, with around nine tenths seen just once and approximately 2% held by the top ten. Time point noted: week 35, safety follow-up. Vaccinated patients received 300 ug of mutant IDH1 20-mer peptide per dose, with topical imiquimod. Remarks on this clone: As yet, its antigen is unknown.

Trimming cost V 3 bases and J 4 bases; bases outside gene matches: 10. CDR3 length: 17 amino acids. Germline V lookup: CDR1 MNHEY, CDR2 SMNVEV (reference sequence). The receptor comes from a man aged 25 to 40 with glioma. The source was PBMCs, collected from a glioma patient whose treatment included an IDH1 peptide vaccine. The genes are TRBV27 and TRBJ1-2; the match to TRBD1 covers 11 bases. For the CDR3, the DNA is TGTGCCAGCAGTTTTTACGCCCCCGGACAGGGGGCCTATGGCTACACCTTC. This encodes CASSFYAPGQGAYGYTF.